The 27 T cell receptor beta chains presented below share a single source sample, sequenced in a study of blood T cell repertoires in COVID-19. Assay used: immunoSEQ multiplex PCR; TCRdb lists only in-frame clones, some missing. The sample yields fewer than 600,000 clones, 75% to 90% seen once. Sequencing was performed on peripheral blood. The receptors stem from a man aged 18 to 29 with COVID-19, enrolled during active disease.

The chain employs TRBV6-5 and TRBJ2-1; 7 bases match TRBD1. The germline CDR1 and CDR2 sequences are MNHEY and SVGAGI. Losses at the gene ends were 6 bases for V and 3 bases for J; bases not matched to a gene: 5. CDR3 length equals 14 residues. CDR3 protein: CASRGGWGYNEQFF. The CDR3 DNA reads TGTGCCAGCAGAGGGGGCTGGGGCTACAATGAGCAGTTCTTC.

V usage is TRBV5-6 and J usage is TRBJ2-6; D call uncertain. Trimming took 2 bases from V and 4 from J, leaving 13 bases between them. The CDR3 spans 16 residues. Germline lookup yields CDR1 SGHDT and CDR2 YYEEEE. CDR3 residues: CASSFSGLRGANVLTF. Written as DNA, the CDR3 is TGTGCCAGCAGCTTTTCAGGCTTAAGAGGGGCCAACGTCCTGACTTTC.

The rearrangement uses TRBV19 and TRBJ2-5; the match to TRBD2 covers 11 bases. The ends lost 5 bases at V and 4 bases at J; junction bases unmatched: 3. The V gene's germline CDR1 is LNHDA and CDR2 SQIVND (reference sequence). This CDR3 has 14 residues. CDR3 nucleotides: TGTGCCAGTAGTCTGACTAGCGGGATAGAGACCCAGTACTTC. It encodes CASSLTSGIETQYF.

The V and J genes are TRBV5-4 and TRBJ2-5, with TRBD2 matching 7 bases. The CDR3 sequence is 16 residues long. The germline V gene has CDR1 SGHNT and CDR2 YYREEE (reference sequence). J was trimmed by 2 bases and V by 10 bases; bases with no gene match: 17. The CDR3 is CALGGGLEVGQETQYF. In DNA, the CDR3 is TGTGCCCTCGGGGGTGGACTAGAAGTGGGTCAAGAGACCCAGTACTTC.

This chain joins TRBV5-4 and TRBJ2-5; D may be TRBD2 (6 bases). V lost 1 base, J lost 4 bases, and 11 bases lay in between. The CDR3 has 14 amino acids. Germline-derived CDR1 and CDR2 are SGHNT and YYREEE (reference sequence). The CDR3 nucleotides are TGTGCCAGCAGCTTGAAGTCGGGAGTAGAGACCCAGTACTTC. Amino acid sequence: CASSLKSGVETQYF.

This clone was picked up many times. The CDR3 region is CASSYSTTGSVGYTF. In nucleotides, the CDR3 is TGTGCCAGCAGTTACTCCACCACAGGGTCAGTCGGCTACACCTTC. The V gene is TRBV6-6, the J gene TRBJ1-2; perhaps TRBD1 as D (6 bases). Germline assignment: CDR1 MNHNY and CDR2 SVGAGI (reference sequence). The V gene lost 0 bases and the J gene lost 8 bases, with 16 bases spanning the gap. This CDR3 has 15 amino acids.

The rearrangement links TRBV5-6 to TRBJ2-7, with TRBD1 identical over 9 bases. Germline trimming cut 3 bases from V and 3 bases from J; bases unmatched to any gene: 1. CDR1 is SGHDT, CDR2 YYEEEE, per germline. The CDR3 spans 13 residues. In DNA form, the CDR3 reads TGTGCCAGCAGCTGGGACAGGGACTACGAGCAGTACTTC. Translated, it gives CASSWDRDYEQYF.

This chain uses TRBV6-5 with TRBJ2-5, with 7 bases fitting TRBD2. Germline trimming cut 6 bases from V and 3 bases from J; bases unmatched to any gene: 4. CDR3 length: 13 residues. The germline V gene has CDR1 MNHEY and CDR2 SVGAGI. For the CDR3, the DNA is TGTGCCAGCAGGGGGCTAGCGGAAGAGACCCAGTACTTC. Translating gives CASRGLAEETQYF.

The J gene is TRBJ1-5, the V gene TRBV6-4; 9 bases are shared with TRBD1. V dropped 6 bases and J dropped 10; count of bases not matched to a gene: 10. In germline, CDR1 is MRHNA, CDR2 SNTAGT. This CDR3 has 14 residues. The CDR3 protein is CASSRQGVLIPQHF. The CDR3 coding sequence is TGTGCCAGCAGCCGACAGGGGGTTTTGATTCCCCAGCATTTT.

This sequence joins TRBV6-5 and TRBJ2-7; D is perhaps TRBD1 (5 bases). CDR3 length: 14 residues. V was pared by 6 bases and J by 1 base, with 13 bases between. CDR1 is MNHEY, CDR2 SVGAGI, per germline. CDR3: CASRSPGYSYEQYF. The CDR3 DNA sequence: TGTGCCAGCAGGTCACCAGGGTATTCCTACGAGCAGTACTTC.

This clone was observed once. This chain connects TRBV7-2 to TRBJ1-3; TRBD1 aligns across 9 bases. The CDR3 runs to 14 residues. Losses at the gene ends were 2 bases for V and 9 bases for J; bases not matched to a gene: 5. The germline V gene encodes CDR1 SGHTA and CDR2 FQGNSA. This CDR3 is CASSLTGGYGTIYF. DNA for the CDR3: TGTGCCAGCAGCTTAACAGGGGGCTACGGCACCATATATTTT.

The chain recombines TRBV27 with TRBJ1-1; 7 nucleotides line up with TRBD1. Germline V gives CDR1 MNHEY, CDR2 SMNVEV (reference sequence). The V and J ends lost 3 bases and 3 bases, in that order; junction bases with no gene match: 4. There are 14 residues in the CDR3. CDR3 region: CASSLEQGYTEAFF. The CDR3 nucleotides are TGTGCCAGCAGTTTGGAACAGGGGTACACTGAAGCTTTCTTT.

The J gene is TRBJ2-7, the V gene TRBV2, with 9 bases aligning to TRBD2. The ends lost 3 bases at V and 2 bases at J; junction bases unmatched: 5. The CDR3 runs 15 residues. CDR1 and CDR2 from the germline V gene are SNHLY and FYNNEI. The CDR3 here is CASSEGGGATYEQYF. The CDR3 DNA follows: TGTGCCAGCAGTGAGGGCGGGGGGGCAACCTACGAGCAGTACTTC.

This clone was found once. The chain is built from TRBV19 and TRBJ2-2; D is unclear. Germline CDR1 is LNHDA and CDR2 is SQIVND (reference sequence). V dropped 4 bases and J dropped 1 base, with 4 bases sitting between them. The CDR3 consists of 13 residues. CDR3 amino acids: CASSNRNTGELFF. CDR3 sequence (DNA): TGTGCCAGTAGTAACAGGAACACCGGGGAGCTGTTTTTT.

V and J are TRBV2 and TRBJ2-3; weak D call: TRBD1 (6 bases). This CDR3 has 16 residues. The V gene's germline CDR1 is SNHLY and CDR2 FYNNEI. V lost 6 bases, J lost 6 bases, and 22 bases lay in between. DNA for the CDR3: TGTGCCAGCAGGGCCCCGGGACAACGGTTCTATGATACGCAGTATTTT. It encodes CASRAPGQRFYDTQYF.

The chain carries TRBV23-1 and TRBJ1-3; 7 bases line up with TRBD1. TRBV23-1 is an open reading frame, and its role is uncertain. The CDR3 is made up of 17 amino acids. With 5 bases clipped from V and 2 bases from J, the junction kept 12 bases outside the gene matches. The CDR3 reads CASSSPGGVSTGNTIYF. The CDR3 nucleotides are TGCGCCAGCAGTTCTCCAGGGGGAGTGTCGACTGGAAACACCATATATTTT.

DNA of the CDR3: TGTGCCAGCAGCCGTTCTAGCGGGAGGTCAGATACGCAGTATTTT. Protein sequence: CASSRSSGRSDTQYF. The chain joins TRBV5-4 to TRBJ2-3, with 11 bases identical to TRBD2. The V and J ends lost 4 bases and 4 bases, in that order; junction bases with no gene match: 5. Germline-derived CDR1 and CDR2 are SGHNT and YYREEE (reference sequence). The length of the CDR3 is 15 residues.

The gene calls are TRBV2 and TRBJ1-6, with TRBD1 matching over 8 bases. Germline lookup yields CDR1 SNHLY and CDR2 FYNNEI. The CDR3 sequence is 14 residues long. The trim removed 7 bases at V and 9 bases at J, leaving 8 bases unmatched. The chain's CDR3 is CASNPDRGSSPLHF. CDR3 in DNA: TGTGCCAGCAACCCAGACAGGGGAAGTTCACCCCTCCACTTT.

The chain joins TRBV11-3 to TRBJ2-3; D not resolved. Germline V gives CDR1 SGHNT, CDR2 YENEEA. The CDR3 is made up of 13 amino acids. Trimming took 4 bases from V and 0 from J, leaving 5 bases between them. The CDR3 protein is CASSSYSTDTQYF. The CDR3 DNA reads as TGTGCCAGCAGCTCCTATAGCACAGATACGCAGTATTTT.

V usage is TRBV30 and J usage is TRBJ1-1; D ambiguous. The CDR3 runs to 12 residues. The germline V gene has CDR1 GTSNPN and CDR2 SVGIG (reference sequence). Trimming shortened V by 8 bases and J by 0 bases, and 10 bases separated the two germline ends. CDR3 region: CALRHMNTEAFF. Here the CDR3 DNA reads TGTGCCCTCCGCCACATGAACACTGAAGCTTTCTTT.

The rearrangement uses TRBV5-1 and TRBJ2-7, with 10 positions matching TRBD2. Germline values: CDR1 SGHRS, CDR2 YFSETQ. V lost 2 bases to trimming and J lost 4 bases; unmatched junction nucleotides: 6. The CDR3 sequence is 15 residues long. CDR3 sequence reads: CASSFTGTSAYEQYF. CDR3 in DNA: TGCGCCAGCAGCTTCACCGGGACTAGCGCATACGAGCAGTACTTC.

This chain connects TRBV6-5 to TRBJ2-5, with 7 nucleotides matching TRBD2. Germline CDR1 reads MNHEY; CDR2 reads SVGAGI. Losses at the gene ends were 5 bases for V and 5 bases for J; bases not matched to a gene: 11. The CDR3 is 15 residues long. The CDR3, as DNA: TGTGCCAGCAGTACCTCGGGACTACTTGGGGAGACCCAGTACTTC. This encodes CASSTSGLLGETQYF.

The rearrangement joins TRBV24-1 to TRBJ2-1, with 11 positions matching TRBD2. The V segment lost 2 bases and the J segment 8 bases; nucleotides outside the gene matches: 10. This CDR3 is built from 17 residues. Germline CDR1 KGHDR, CDR2 SFDVKD. CDR3 region: CATSDSVTSGGRHEQFF. DNA of the CDR3: TGTGCCACCAGTGATTCTGTCACTAGCGGGGGACGCCATGAGCAGTTCTTC.

The chain joins TRBV3-1 (or the pseudogene TRBV3-2) to TRBJ1-4; a possible D gene is TRBD1 (6 bases). Germline loops: CDR1 LGHDT, CDR2 YNNKEL (reference sequence). The CDR3 contains 14 residues. The V end was cut by 6 bases, the J end by 5 bases, with 13 bases between. Here the CDR3 reads CASRGRDKNEKLFF. Here the CDR3 DNA reads TGTGCCAGCAGGGGCCGGGACAAGAATGAAAAACTGTTTTTT.

The chain recombines TRBV3-1 (or the pseudogene TRBV3-2) with TRBJ1-5; D possibly corresponds to TRBD1 (5 bases). With 4 bases removed from V and 2 bases from J, the gap between germline ends came to 15 bases. The CDR3 is 16 residues long. Germline V gene sequence: CDR1 LGHDT, CDR2 YNNKEL (reference sequence). CDR3 sequence: CASSPWEGGGNQPQHF. The CDR3 DNA sequence: TGTGCCAGCAGCCCATGGGAGGGAGGGGGCAATCAGCCCCAGCATTTT.

The chain couples TRBV29-1 to TRBJ1-2; D possibly corresponds to TRBD1 (6 bases). Germline assignment: CDR1 SQVTM and CDR2 ANQGSEA. This CDR3 is built from 12 residues. In DNA, the CDR3 is TGCACCGCGGAGGGAACGGGGGGCGGCTACACCTTC. Amino acid sequence: CTAEGTGGGYTF.

This clone was observed a few times. The chain uses TRBV11-3 and TRBJ1-6; a possible D gene is TRBD1 (5 bases). V was clipped by 1 base and J by 7 bases, with 11 bases between them. The CDR3 totals 15 residues. Germline lookup yields CDR1 SGHNT and CDR2 YENEEA. As DNA, the CDR3 is TGTGCCAGCAGCTTAGTAGGGCGGGGGAATTCACCCCTCCACTTT. Translating gives CASSLVGRGNSPLHF.